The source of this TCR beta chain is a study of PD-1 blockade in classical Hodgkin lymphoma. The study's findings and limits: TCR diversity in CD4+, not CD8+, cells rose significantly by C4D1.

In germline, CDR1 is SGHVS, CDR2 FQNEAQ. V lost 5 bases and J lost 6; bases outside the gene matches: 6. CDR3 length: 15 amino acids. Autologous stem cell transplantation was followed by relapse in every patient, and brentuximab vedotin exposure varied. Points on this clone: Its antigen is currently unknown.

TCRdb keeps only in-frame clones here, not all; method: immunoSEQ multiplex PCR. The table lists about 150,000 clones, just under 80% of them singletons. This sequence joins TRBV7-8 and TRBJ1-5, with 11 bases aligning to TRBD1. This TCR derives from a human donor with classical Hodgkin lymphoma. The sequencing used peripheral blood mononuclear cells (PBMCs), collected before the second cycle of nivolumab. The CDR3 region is CASSPYGTGGQPQHF. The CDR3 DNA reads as TGTGCCAGCAGCCCTTATGGGACAGGGGGTCAGCCCCAGCATTTT.